This T cell receptor beta chain was retrieved from a study of blood T cell repertoires in COVID-19. TCRdb's table, derived via immunoSEQ multiplex PCR, lists solely in-frame clones and lacks some. The sample consists of tens of thousands of clones, about 80% of them appearing once. Sequencing was done on a sample of peripheral blood. The clonotype comes from a woman aged 55-70 years with acute or convalescent COVID-19.

The CDR3 region has the DNA TGCAGCGTTGACCCGACAGGGATCAACGAGCAGTACTTC. This encodes CSVDPTGINEQYF. The V and J genes are TRBV29-1 and TRBJ2-7, with TRBD1 identical over 7 bases. The V gene's germline CDR1 is SQVTM and CDR2 ANQGSEA. After removal of 3 bases from V and 5 bases from J, the junction contained 7 bases not matched to a gene. This CDR3 spans 13 amino acids.